This T cell receptor (beta chain) appears in the sequencing data of a study of shared clonotypes between healthy human individuals. Terminally differentiated effector memory CD45RA+ cells were excluded by CCR7 positive selection of CD45RO-negative cells. The data were produced by immunoSEQ multiplex PCR, yet TCRdb's version contains in-frame clones alone and is incomplete. Of 1.5 million to 2.5 million clones listed, roughly 94% are singletons. Input material: naive CD8+ T cells sorted from blood. The clonotype was recovered from a man in his late teens or twenties in good health.

In DNA form, the CDR3 reads TGTGCCAGCAGTGAAGCTATACTAGCTCAAGAGACCCAGTACTTC. It translates to CASSEAILAQETQYF. V gene TRBV2 combines with J gene TRBJ2-5; a weak D match, TRBD2 (6 bases). The V gene lost 0 bases and the J gene lost 2 bases, with 10 bases spanning the gap. The germline CDR1 and CDR2 sequences are SNHLY and FYNNEI. CDR3 length: 15 residues.